The clone carrying this T cell receptor beta chain has just a few counts. What it binds is not known. The authors ran a second PCR of about 7 to 12 cycles using a sample-barcoded 5' primer and a J-beta primer mix. From each sample, at least 2.5 million paired-end reads containing CDR3 were obtained. MiXCR was run by TCRdb on the 5' RACE reads, yielding one entry per CDR3 protein. This sample carries around 780,000 distinct CDR3 sequences, more than 55% of them seen once, and the ten largest clones take more than 25%. V was clipped by 8 bases and J by 0 bases, with 7 bases between them. CDR3 size: 12 residues. Germline V gene sequence: CDR1 SNHLY, CDR2 FYNNEI. This sample stems from a study of blood T cells in healthy people across ages. Findings of the study overall: Diversity estimated from one million T cells was considered an underestimate. Expanded clonotype shifts may have been confounded, as the donors had an unknown CMV status. Among T cells, TCR beta diversity per million cells dropped roughly linearly as age rose.

The sequence was obtained from a man aged 40-49 years in good health. The V gene is TRBV2, the J gene TRBJ1-2; the D is unclear. Material for sequencing was blood. The CDR3 spells CASYEANYGYTF. CDR3 nucleotides: TGTGCCAGCTACGAAGCTAACTATGGCTACACCTTC. Supplemented by reference TRBV2 and TRBJ1-2, the full variable domain reads EPEVTQTPSHQVTQMGQEVILRCVPISNHLYFYWYRQILGQKVEFLVSFYNNEISEKSEIFDDQFSVERPDGSNFTLKIRSTKLEDSAMYFCASYEANYGYTFGSGTRLTVV.